This is a list of T cell receptor beta chains from one sample in a study of T cell repertoires in cytomegalovirus infection. One entry per CDR3 protein results from TCRdb running MiXCR on the reads. The repertoire holds 650,000 to 900,000 distinct CDR3 sequences, around a third seen once, with around 12% in the top ten. These receptors lack a known antigen. Here the sequenced sample was cultured CD8+ T cells from PBMCs, taken from culture after CMV antigen stimulation. Receptor source: a human donor in good health (CMV status not recorded). Some clones in this sample may be carry-over from other donors' samples. Both conserved end residues are part of each CDR3. A D gene is named only where the DNA matches it firmly. Part of the rows lack a size; the others show once, few, many or a class for expanded clones.

clone size,J gene,V gene,CDR3 length,D gene,CDR3 protein,CDR3 DNA
few,TRBJ1-6,TRBV12-5,14,-,CASAWEGYNSPLHF,TGTGCTAGTGCGTGGGAGGGCTATAATTCACCCCTCCACTTT
-,TRBJ1-5,TRBV27,14,TRBD1,CASSAQGANQPQHF,TGTGCCAGCAGTGCTCAGGGGGCCAATCAGCCCCAGCATTTT
-,TRBJ1-1,TRBV5-4,12,-,CASSVRASEAFF,TGTGCCAGCAGCGTCCGGGCCTCCGAAGCTTTCTTT
-,TRBJ2-1,TRBV20-1,13,-,CSARALTSNEQFF,TGCAGTGCTAGAGCTTTAACTAGCAATGAGCAGTTCTTC
few,TRBJ2-3,TRBV7-6,16,TRBD2,CASSLALAGGTDTQYF,TGTGCCAGCAGCTTAGCCCTAGCGGGGGGTACAGATACGCAGTATTTT
-,TRBJ1-1,TRBV28,18,-,CASSFLGGGGLGNTEAFF,TGTGCCAGCAGTTTCTTGGGAGGTGGGGGACTGGGAAACACTGAAGCTTTCTTT
-,TRBJ2-7,TRBV6-5,12,-,CASSFTGNEQYF,TGTGCCAGCAGTTTTACAGGGAACGAGCAGTACTTC
-,TRBJ1-1,TRBV5-4,18,TRBD1,CASSFGDHRGRTATEAFF,TGTGCCAGCAGCTTCGGCGATCACAGGGGGCGGACGGCAACTGAAGCTTTCTTT
few,TRBJ2-7,TRBV4-1,13,-,CASSHGGQYEQYF,TGCGCCAGCAGCCACGGGGGTCAATACGAGCAGTACTTC
few,TRBJ2-1,TRBV4-1,17,TRBD2,CASSQGKGVAGTNEQFF,TGCGCCAGCAGCCAGGGGAAGGGGGTAGCGGGGACCAATGAGCAGTTCTTC
few,TRBJ2-1,TRBV7-9,14,-,CASRPPGGHNEQFF,TGTGCCAGCAGACCCCCCGGGGGCCACAATGAGCAGTTCTTC
few,TRBJ1-1,TRBV19,13,-,CASWEGGYTEAFF,TGTGCCAGTTGGGAAGGAGGGTACACTGAAGCTTTCTTT
few,TRBJ2-2,TRBV9,16,-,CASSVEAESRAGELFF,TGTGCCAGCAGCGTAGAGGCAGAATCCAGGGCCGGGGAGCTGTTTTTT
few,TRBJ2-7,TRBV19,16,-,CASSIFGGGLPYEQYF,TGTGCCAGTAGTATCTTCGGGGGCGGCCTCCCTTACGAGCAGTACTTC
many,TRBJ1-5,TRBV12-5,13,-,CASGLGSNQPQHF,TGTGCTAGTGGTTTGGGGAGCAATCAGCCCCAGCATTTT
-,TRBJ1-6,TRBV27,14,-,CASSSREHNSPLHF,TGTGCCAGCAGTTCACGGGAGCACAATTCACCCCTCCACTTT
-,TRBJ2-5,TRBV7-9,14,TRBD2,CASHSGGGQETQYF,TGTGCCAGCCATAGCGGGGGGGGGCAAGAGACCCAGTACTTC
few,TRBJ2-7,TRBV5-5,18,-,CASSSTQYRMSDDYEQYF,TGTGCCAGCAGCTCCACTCAGTACCGGATGTCAGATGACTACGAGCAGTACTTC
-,TRBJ2-1,TRBV15,16,TRBD1,CATSTVWDRDQNEQFF,TGTGCCACCAGCACCGTGTGGGACAGGGACCAAAATGAGCAGTTCTTC
-,TRBJ1-2,TRBV7-6,17,-,CANSLVGLAPRNYGYTF,TGTGCCAACAGCTTAGTGGGGTTGGCTCCCCGAAACTATGGCTACACCTTC
once,TRBJ1-2,TRBV27,13,-,CASSPGRAYGYTF,TGTGCCAGCAGTCCGGGGAGGGCCTATGGCTACACCTTC
few,TRBJ2-7,TRBV7-6,15,TRBD2,CASSHLGGDSYEQYF,TGTGCCAGCAGTCACCTTGGGGGGGACTCCTACGAGCAGTACTTC
-,TRBJ1-5,TRBV6-9,12,-,CASTLPGQPQHF,TGTGCCAGCACCCTACCCGGACAGCCCCAGCATTTT
many,TRBJ2-3,TRBV7-2,12,-,CASPASTDTQYF,TGTGCCAGCCCGGCTAGCACAGATACGCAGTATTTT
-,TRBJ1-3,TRBV7-6,14,-,CASSETGNGNTIYF,TGTGCCAGCAGCGAAACAGGGAACGGAAACACCATATATTTT
-,TRBJ2-1,TRBV19,14,TRBD1,CASSGQGAWNEQFF,TGTGCCAGTAGCGGACAGGGGGCTTGGAATGAGCAGTTCTTC
-,TRBJ1-5,TRBV28,15,TRBD1,CASSLTGDRNQPQHF,TGTGCCAGCAGTTTGACAGGGGATCGCAATCAGCCCCAGCATTTT
few,TRBJ2-4,TRBV7-9,15,TRBD1,CASSSTGTGSLIQYF,TGTGCCAGCAGCTCGACGGGGACAGGGAGCTTAATTCAGTACTTC
-,TRBJ2-7,TRBV6-8,16,-,CASSYSVQGFFYEQYF,TGTGCCAGCAGTTACTCGGTACAGGGCTTCTTCTACGAGCAGTACTTC
-,TRBJ2-1,TRBV7-4,16,TRBD1,CASSLERDRGFGEQFF,TGTGCCAGCAGCCTCGAAAGGGACAGGGGGTTTGGTGAGCAGTTCTTC
few,TRBJ1-1,TRBV7-8,15,-,CASSHPRGKNTEAFF,TGTGCCAGCAGCCACCCTCGGGGGAAGAACACTGAAGCTTTCTTT
few,TRBJ1-2,TRBV27,14,-,CASSLAGAYGGYTF,TGTGCCAGCAGTTTAGCCGGGGCTTATGGTGGTTACACCTTC
many,TRBJ1-2,TRBV9,15,-,CASSGYSELNYGYTF,TGTGCCAGCAGCGGTTACAGCGAGCTCAACTATGGCTACACCTTC
-,TRBJ1-5,TRBV29-1,13,-,CSVEEGDYQPQHF,TGCAGCGTTGAAGAGGGGGATTATCAGCCCCAGCATTTT
many,TRBJ1-1,TRBV7-8,14,-,CASSSDPGGTEAFF,TGTGCCAGCAGCTCTGACCCGGGGGGAACTGAAGCTTTCTTT
few,TRBJ1-5,TRBV6-2/TRBV6-3,14,TRBD1,CASSEGGFNQPQHF,TGTGCCAGCAGTGAAGGGGGCTTCAATCAGCCCCAGCATTTT
many,TRBJ2-1,TRBV7-8,17,TRBD2,CASSLRLAGSSYNEQFF,TGTGCCAGCAGCTTAAGACTAGCGGGGAGCTCCTACAATGAGCAGTTCTTC
few,TRBJ2-1,TRBV7-9,14,TRBD2,CASSFAGEYNEQFF,TGTGCCAGCAGCTTCGCGGGGGAGTACAATGAGCAGTTCTTC
-,TRBJ2-1,TRBV20-1,15,TRBD2,CSARGTSGHDNEQFF,TGCAGTGCTAGAGGGACTAGCGGTCACGACAATGAGCAGTTCTTC
-,TRBJ2-2,TRBV4-1,15,-,CASSQDMANTGELFF,TGCGCCAGCAGCCAAGATATGGCGAACACCGGGGAGCTGTTTTTT
-,TRBJ1-6,TRBV27,17,-,CASSSYSGTDYNSPLHF,TGTGCCAGCAGTTCATACTCCGGGACCGACTATAATTCACCCCTCCACTTT
few,TRBJ1-1,TRBV5-1,15,-,CASSLWTEANTEAFF,TGCGCCAGCAGCTTGTGGACAGAGGCGAACACTGAAGCTTTCTTT
-,TRBJ2-3,TRBV27,15,TRBD1,CASSPGQETIDTQYF,TGTGCCAGCAGTCCAGGACAGGAAACCATAGATACGCAGTATTTT
-,TRBJ1-2,TRBV19,14,-,CASIADGGLYGYTF,TGTGCCAGTATCGCGGACGGGGGACTCTATGGCTACACCTTC
few,TRBJ2-5,TRBV19,16,-,CASSIVGGGRVETQYF,TGTGCCAGTAGTATAGTCGGCGGTGGTCGGGTAGAGACCCAGTACTTC
-,TRBJ2-6,TRBV12-3/TRBV12-4,14,-,CASNPGGVANVLTF,TGTGCCAGCAATCCCGGAGGAGTGGCCAACGTCCTGACTTTC
-,TRBJ2-1,TRBV29-1,17,-,CSVEDREGPSPVYEQFF,TGCAGCGTTGAAGATCGAGAAGGTCCCTCGCCGGTATATGAGCAGTTCTTC
-,TRBJ2-1,TRBV6-2/TRBV6-3,18,TRBD1,CANSQPQRRGQGSNEQFF,TGTGCCAACAGCCAGCCCCAGAGAAGAGGACAGGGTTCAAATGAGCAGTTCTTC
few,TRBJ2-3,TRBV7-9,14,-,CASRHGGKADTQYF,TGTGCCAGCCGGCACGGGGGTAAGGCAGATACGCAGTATTTT
many,TRBJ1-5,TRBV6-1,15,-,CASSEATGSNQPQHF,TGTGCCAGCAGTGAAGCGACAGGTAGCAATCAGCCCCAGCATTTT
-,TRBJ1-2,TRBV7-9,15,TRBD1,CASSVNRGPLGGYTF,TGTGCCAGCAGCGTAAACAGGGGTCCCTTAGGGGGCTACACCTTC
many,TRBJ1-5,TRBV6-2/TRBV6-3,13,-,CASSYGRNQPQHF,TGTGCCAGCAGTTATGGGAGAAATCAGCCCCAGCATTTT
many,TRBJ1-1,TRBV12-3/TRBV12-4,13,-,CASTWGGNTEAFF,TGTGCCAGCACCTGGGGGGGGAACACTGAAGCTTTCTTT
-,TRBJ2-7,TRBV7-9,16,TRBD1,CASSYPRDRGTYEQYF,TGTGCCAGCAGCTACCCCCGGGACAGGGGGACCTACGAGCAGTACTTC
-,TRBJ2-3,TRBV28,17,TRBD2,CASSLPIAGERADTQYF,TGTGCCAGCAGTTTACCGATAGCGGGGGAGAGGGCAGATACGCAGTATTTT